The TCR beta chain described here comes from a study of shared clonotypes between healthy human individuals (dated by TCRdb to 2020 to 2022). Concerning the study at large: A few men and two women, aged 18 to 49 years, made up the cohort. For each donor, CD4 naive and CD4 memory were each run on three plates, CD8 naive on two plates, and CD8 memory on one plate. To estimate repertoire size and how much clonotypes are shared between individuals, the study performed deep sequencing of blood TCR repertoires from roughly five healthy adults. To increase sequencing depth and limit assay-specific biases, different laboratories used diverse techniques to prepare libraries and sequence TCR repertoires. Per donor, leukapheresis produced somewhere between about 0.85 and 9.5 billion PBMCs. The research as a whole found: Based on pairwise subsampling, the degree of clonotype sharing among donors was expected to be affected by sequencing depth. Sharing across several donors was observed for roughly 5% of naive CD4, 3.5% of naive CD8, about 2.5% of memory CD4, and roughly 0.4% of memory CD8 clonotypes. Clonotypes shared by all four sorted-subset donors showed higher generation probabilities than non-shared clonotypes. Larger estimated clonotype richness was generally found for naive subsets than for memory subsets. Even with the large sequencing depth, rarefaction of the sorted-subset datasets indicated that sequencing was incomplete. Sampling was limited to blood, and TCR repertoires in tissue likely differ from TCR repertoires in blood. The genetic and exposure-history diversity represented was limited by the small number of donors.

Notes on this clone: Its antigen has not been determined. No base quality values were provided; no much bigger clone lies one nucleotide off.

From the cysteine up to the phenylalanine, the CDR3 has a length of 14 residues. Only the CDR3 portion is preserved as DNA: 42 bases, with reading frame beginning at the first base. As encoded in the germline V gene (reference sequence), CDR1 is SGHNT while CDR2 is YYREEE. The junction shows trimming of 4 bases on V and 2 bases on J, and the gene matches do not reach 5 bases of it. CD8 naive samples were CD45RO-negative cells positively selected for CCR7, giving a CD45RA+CCR7+ population that excluded TemRA cells. Healthy HIV-negative adults with no recently reported acute infections or vaccinations were included as donors. Every donor was a Caucasian adult residing in Nashville, Tennessee, USA. Blood was collected by leukapheresis, and PBMCs were isolated by Ficoll-Histopaque density gradient centrifugation and then cryopreserved in liquid nitrogen vapor phase. Analytical flow cytometry was used to check the purity and quantity of each magnetically sorted T cell population. Each sorted fraction had its genomic DNA isolated and then quantified by UV absorbance on a Nanodrop 2000c.

Using the deep immunoSEQ assay, TCR CDR3 regions were amplified from genomic DNA by multiplex PCR. Genomic DNA extracted from each cell subset was distributed evenly over all wells of several immunoSEQ 96-well plates, and each plate served as one replicate. Each replicate PCR for sorted subsets received around 0.2 ug genomic DNA, equal to roughly 29,000 T cell genomes. Purified libraries were measured with a Qubit 3.0 fluorometer, size-checked on a Bioanalyzer 2100, and measured again with the KAPA Library Quantification kit. Each immunoSEQ 96-well plate was sequenced on its own single-read 150-cycle Illumina NextSeq 550 flow cell. The study's own analysis went as follows. Because the immunoSEQ output held only junctional sequences and lacked quality scores, the filtering could not match the filtering applied to full-length reads. Sequences were annotated with PyIR, a Python wrapper for IgBLAST v1.9, using IMGT germline references to assign V/J genes and CDR3. Reads were removed for weak V/J assignments (E-value above 1e-6), missing CDR3, stop codons, out-of-frame junctions, or ambiguous translated residues. V3J clonotypes were defined by identical inferred V gene, J gene, and CDR3 amino acid sequence. Percentage overlap between repertoires was calculated by dividing the number of shared unique clonotypes by the size of the smaller repertoire. Three approaches were used to assess repertoire richness: RTK rarefaction, the Chao1 estimator, and Recon v2.1 estimates of unobserved clonotypes. Generation probabilities were computed with OLGA for all TCRbeta clonotypes obtained by the gDNA method from a handful of donors. What TCRdb holds here is the immuneACCESS table cut down to in-frame rearrangements. Part of the clones is not present; checked against another copy, under half of the missing clones reflect an unresolved V gene, and the others are unexplained. V and J calls and clone size follow that table, whereas D and trimming were derived from the DNA. The table for this sample lists hundreds of thousands of clones; approximately 95% of them were counted only once. The ten largest make up over 0.09% of the sample.

This receptor was taken from a woman in her twenties or thirties in good health. This chain is built from TRBV5-4 and TRBJ2-5; the junction holds 7 bases that match TRBD1. The sequenced material came from naive CD8+ T cells sorted from blood. Per the publication, the cell subset or site label means: CD45RA+CCR7+. CDR3 protein: CASSGKDRQETQYF. The bases read TGTGCCAGCAGCGGAAAGGACAGGCAAGAGACCCAGTACTTC.